This T cell receptor (beta chain) comes out of a study of shared clonotypes between healthy human individuals. About this clone: Its antigen is unidentified.

The study, taken as a whole, reports: Sharing across several donors was seen in roughly 5% of naive CD4 clonotypes.

Germline CDR1 and CDR2: MNHEY and SVGAGI. The CDR3 consists of 15 residues. The V and J ends lost 6 bases and 7 bases respectively, with 18 bases between them. TCRdb keeps only in-frame clones here, not all; method: immunoSEQ multiplex PCR. This table holds roughly 1,600,000 clones, about 98.5% found once. The sample was naive CD4+ T cells sorted from blood. Subset reported: CD45RA+ positively selected. The chain is built from TRBV6-5 and TRBJ2-2; D is tentatively TRBD1 or TRBD2 (6 bases each). This clonotype was sampled from a man in his thirties or forties in good health. The CDR3 DNA reads TGTGCCAGCAGGCCCTCGGGGGCCAGTATCGGGGAGCTGTTTTTT. Amino acids: CASRPSGASIGELFF.